The 20 T cell receptor beta chains below come from one sample, sequenced in a study of PD-L1 blockade in urothelial cancer. Here immunoSEQ multiplex PCR was the method, and the copy in TCRdb shows in-frame clones only, minus some. The repertoire has some 97,000 clones, 91% of them found once; the top ten carry 0.8% to 1%. Source: PBMCs, taken around atezolizumab (anti-PD-L1) treatment. Every receptor here comes from an elderly woman with urothelial cancer.

This rearrangement joins TRBV27 to TRBJ1-2; 12 positions agree with TRBD1. This CDR3 is 14 amino acids long. J lost 8 bases, V lost 4 bases, and 5 bases had no gene match. CDR1 MNHEY and CDR2 SMNVEV come from the germline V gene (reference sequence). CDR3 sequence reads: CASSWDRGRGGYTF. CDR3 DNA sequence: TGTGCCAGCAGTTGGGACAGGGGGCGTGGGGGCTACACCTTC.

The chain is built from TRBV25-1 and TRBJ2-7, with D possibly matching TRBD2 (6 bases). This CDR3 spans 14 amino acids. V was trimmed by 4 bases and J by 5 bases, leaving 15 bases between them. The germline V gene encodes CDR1 MGHDK and CDR2 SYGVNS. CDR3 bases: TGTGCCAGCAGTGGGCCGGCGGGAATGAACGAGCAGTACTTC. Protein product: CASSGPAGMNEQYF.

The chain has TRBV10-2 and TRBJ2-7; D is unclear. Germline-derived CDR1 and CDR2 are WSHSY and SAAADI. V gave up 4 bases and J gave up 3 bases, with 4 bases separating them. This CDR3 spans 11 amino acids. CDR3 residues: CASSGSYEQYF. Here the CDR3 DNA reads TGCGCCAGCAGTGGCAGCTACGAGCAGTACTTC.

This clone is a singleton in its sample. The chain combines TRBV6-1 with TRBJ2-7; 7 nucleotides align to TRBD1. V dropped 2 bases and J dropped 6; count of bases not matched to a gene: 10. Germline values: CDR1 MNHNS, CDR2 SASEGT. The CDR3 spans 15 residues. This chain's CDR3 is CASSELLQGNGEQYF. DNA of the CDR3: TGTGCCAGCAGTGAATTGTTACAGGGGAACGGCGAGCAGTACTTC.

The genes are TRBV2 and TRBJ1-5; D is uncertain. The germline gives CDR1 SNHLY, CDR2 FYNNEI. With 4 bases removed from V and 3 bases from J, the gap between germline ends came to 10 bases. The CDR3 is 14 residues long. This CDR3 is CASSGEPSNQPQHF. The CDR3 DNA sequence: TGTGCCAGCAGTGGGGAGCCCTCCAATCAGCCCCAGCATTTT.

The chain is built from TRBV7-9 and TRBJ2-7, with 8 positions matching TRBD1. The CDR3 spans 14 residues. J gave up 3 bases and V 4 bases, and 5 bases lay outside the gene matches. The germline V gene encodes CDR1 SEHNR and CDR2 FQNEAQ (reference sequence). The CDR3 reads CASSSRDRHYEQYF. CDR3 nucleotides: TGTGCCAGCAGCTCCCGGGACAGGCACTACGAGCAGTACTTC.

This clone was seen just once. The chain combines TRBV27 with TRBJ1-1; 11 positions agree with TRBD1. There are 16 residues in the CDR3. Germline V gives CDR1 MNHEY, CDR2 SMNVEV (reference sequence). The V and J ends lost 6 bases and 3 bases, in that order; junction bases with no gene match: 9. The CDR3, as DNA: TGTGCCAGCAGCCCGGACAGGGGGCGCGTGGACACTGAAGCTTTCTTT. It translates to CASSPDRGRVDTEAFF.

The chain recombines TRBV5-5 with TRBJ1-5; D is possibly TRBD1 (5 bases). V was clipped by 4 bases and J by 4 bases, with 9 bases between them. Germline V gives CDR1 SGHKS, CDR2 YYEKEE (reference sequence). The CDR3 spans 13 residues. CDR3 protein: CASSTGPNQPQHF. The CDR3 DNA reads TGTGCCAGCAGCACAGGACCGAATCAGCCCCAGCATTTT. The variable domain in full, completed from reference TRBV5-5 and TRBJ1-5, reads DAGVTQSPTHLIKTRGQQVTLRCSPISGHKSVSWYQQVLGQGPQFIFQYYEKEERGRGNFPDRFSARQFPNYSSELNVNALLLGDSALYLCASSTGPNQPQHFGDGTRLSIL.

V usage is TRBV29-1 and J usage is TRBJ2-3; D might be TRBD2 (5 bases). The CDR3 is 14 residues long. V shed 4 bases and J shed 0 bases, with 11 bases lying between them. Per germline, CDR1 SQVTM and CDR2 ANQGSEA. This chain's CDR3 is CSVASTTSTDTQYF. For the CDR3, the DNA is TGCAGCGTTGCTTCGACTACTAGCACAGATACGCAGTATTTT.

This chain connects TRBV5-1 to TRBJ2-7; TRBD2 might be the D (5 bases). The germline V gene has CDR1 SGHRS and CDR2 YFSETQ. Trimming shortened V by 0 bases and J by 5 bases, and 12 bases separated the two germline ends. This CDR3 is 14 amino acids long. In DNA form, the CDR3 reads TGCGCCAGCAGCTTGGGGGCGGGCCAGCACGAGCAGTACTTC. Translated, it gives CASSLGAGQHEQYF.

This clone has more than one count but fewer than ten. This chain connects TRBV27 to TRBJ1-1, with TRBD1 matching over 7 bases. The CDR3 runs 13 residues. V lost 4 bases to trimming and J lost 10 bases; unmatched junction nucleotides: 9. Germline CDR1 MNHEY, CDR2 SMNVEV (reference sequence). CDR3: CASSYGLSGGAFF. Here the CDR3 DNA reads TGTGCCAGCAGTTATGGCCTGTCAGGGGGAGCTTTCTTT.

CDR3 loop: CASSFPRGNEQFF. Here the CDR3 DNA reads TGTGCCAGCAGCTTTCCAAGAGGGAATGAGCAGTTCTTC. The chain has TRBV7-9 and TRBJ2-1; the D gene is possibly TRBD2 (5 bases). This CDR3 spans 13 amino acids. Germline V lookup: CDR1 SEHNR, CDR2 FQNEAQ (reference sequence). Trimming removed 3 bases from V and 7 bases from J, with 10 bases in between.

The rearrangement joins TRBV28 to TRBJ1-5; possible D gene TRBD1, 5 bases. The CDR3 is 12 amino acids. Between the trimmed V and J ends, which lost 6 bases and 15 bases, there was a span of 18 bases. Germline CDR1 reads MDHEN; CDR2 reads SYDVKM. This CDR3 is CASSRMPEGRHF. As DNA, the CDR3 is TGTGCCAGCAGCCGAATGCCGGAGGGGAGGCATTTT.

This rearrangement joins TRBV15 to TRBJ2-7, with D possibly being TRBD1 (6 bases). V was trimmed by 1 base and J by 3 bases, leaving 13 bases between them. The V gene's germline CDR1 is LNHNV and CDR2 YYDKDF (reference sequence). This CDR3 is built from 15 residues. In nucleotides, the CDR3 is TGTGCCACCAGCAGAGGTGGCCAGGGGCACTACGAGCAGTACTTC. This translates into CATSRGGQGHYEQYF.

This clone was seen more than once but under ten times. This rearrangement joins TRBV6-5 to TRBJ2-7, with 10 bases identical to TRBD2. CDR3 size: 16 residues. J lost 4 bases, V lost 2 bases, and 8 bases had no gene match. The germline V gene encodes CDR1 MNHEY and CDR2 SVGAGI. The CDR3 is CASSYIGASGSYEQYF. In DNA, the CDR3 is TGTGCCAGCAGTTACATTGGGGCTAGCGGGAGTTACGAGCAGTACTTC.

This rearrangement joins TRBV6-1 to TRBJ1-1, with D possibly being TRBD1 (5 bases). The CDR3 is 13 residues long. Trimming removed 2 bases from V and 1 base from J, with 5 bases in between. Germline values: CDR1 MNHNS, CDR2 SASEGT. The chain's CDR3 is CASSERGNTEAFF. The DNA of the CDR3 is TGTGCCAGCAGTGAAAGGGGGAACACTGAAGCTTTCTTT.

This clone was seen a single time. The rearrangement joins TRBV6-5 to TRBJ1-1; 8 bases are a match to TRBD1. This CDR3 region has 14 residues. J gave up 0 bases and V 5 bases, and 2 bases lay outside the gene matches. Germline values: CDR1 MNHEY, CDR2 SVGAGI. CDR3 sequence (DNA): TGTGCCAGCAGTCGGACAGGGATGAACACTGAAGCTTTCTTT. It is translated as CASSRTGMNTEAFF.

The CDR3 spells CASSPWSDTEAFF. The CDR3 bases are TGTGCCAGCAGCCCGTGGTCGGACACTGAAGCTTTCTTT. The chain joins TRBV14 to TRBJ1-1; D gene unclear. The CDR3 runs 13 residues. In germline, CDR1 is SGHDN, CDR2 FVKESK. V shed 4 bases and J shed 3 bases, with 9 bases lying between them. Full variable domain (missing parts from reference TRBV14 and TRBJ1-1): EAGVTQFPSHSVIEKGQTVTLRCDPISGHDNLYWYRRVMGKEIKFLLHFVKESKQDESGMPNNRFLAERTGGTYSTLKVQPAELEDSGVYFCASSPWSDTEAFFGQGTRLTVV.

V is TRBV19 and J is TRBJ2-7, with TRBD2 matching over 8 bases. The CDR3 spans 15 residues. The germline V gene has CDR1 LNHDA and CDR2 SQIVND (reference sequence). The J segment lost 12 bases and the V segment lost 6 bases, leaving 19 bases of the junction unmatched. The CDR3 DNA reads as TGTGCCAGTAGCGATCCGGGACTAGTCTCGGTACCACTGTACTTC. It codes for CASSDPGLVSVPLYF. Full variable domain (outside the CDR3, taken from reference TRBV19 and TRBJ2-7): DGGITQSPKYLFRKEGQNVTLSCEQNLNHDAMYWYRQDPGQGLRLIYYSQIVNDFQKGDIAEGYSVSREKKESFPLTVTSAQKNPTAFYLCASSDPGLVSVPLYFGPGTRLTVT.

This clone was found once. The chain combines TRBV19 with TRBJ2-7, with D perhaps TRBD2 (6 bases). The CDR3 spans 13 residues. The germline V gene has CDR1 LNHDA and CDR2 SQIVND (reference sequence). V lost 9 bases to trimming and J lost 3 bases, with 15 bases between them. The CDR3 DNA follows: TGTGCCAGCAGGGAGGCAGGAGACTACGAGCAGTACTTC. Encoded protein: CASREAGDYEQYF.